This T cell receptor (beta chain) was found in a study of CD8+ T cells in alopecia areata (dated by TCRdb to between 2018 and 2020). At the level of the whole study: The treated patients took part in an open-label pilot trial in which moderate-to-severe alopecia areata was treated with oral tofacitinib at 5 to 10 mg twice daily. Tofacitinib was given for 6 to 18 months, followed by 6 months of follow-up off drug to assess delayed response and recurrence. High-throughput TCRbeta sequencing was used to examine T cell clonal expansion in alopecia areata in both the C3H/HeJ mouse model and human patients. In humans, TCRbeta sequencing was performed on scalp tissue and on sorted CD4+ and CD8+ peripheral blood T cells from healthy controls and from patients with patchy or totalis/universalis alopecia areata. Tofacitinib-treated patients had biopsies at baseline and at 4 and 24 weeks of treatment, with a later scalp biopsy in several patients. Clonality in the scalp was compared among normal scalp (n=4), patchy alopecia areata scalp (n=8), and alopecia totalis/universalis scalp (n=8). RNA was obtained with the PAXgene miRNA kit for fixed scalp, the miRNeasy kit for PBMCs, and the RNeasy kit for mouse skin. TCRbeta CDR3 regions were amplified by immunoSEQ multiplex PCR using 35 Vbeta forward and 13 Jbeta reverse primers.

To note about this clone: Its antigen specificity is not known. No qualities accompany the bases; no much larger clone lies one base away.

Receptors were amplified or captured by the immunoSEQ multiplex PCR assay. To provide template for TCR sequencing, every sample had RNA extracted and reverse transcribed into cDNA. SuperScript III was used for first-strand cDNA synthesis, primed with a 2:1 mix of oligo-dT and random hexamers. Amplification bias was assessed with a synthetic immune receptor repertoire, and residual bias was removed computationally. In the paper's pipeline: After raw reads were preprocessed to remove errors, the CDR3 was defined following IMGT conventions as running from the conserved cysteine to phenylalanine. To get clonality, Shannon entropy was normalized by log2 of the number of productive unique TCRs and the result was subtracted from 1. CD4 or CD8 identity of scalp clones was inferred by cross-referencing scalp TCRbeta sequences with sorted blood CD4 and CD8 repertoires. In TCRdb, the immuneACCESS table is reduced to in-frame sequences with V and J assigned. These tables do not hold every clone; where another copy was compared, an unresolved V gene accounts for under half, and the others remain unexplained. V and J calls and clone size come straight from that table; D and trimming were deduced from the DNA. This sample is represented by fewer than 150,000 clones; about 57% of them were singletons. About 4.9% of the sample is in the top ten clones.

The investigation overall reported the following: Compared with normal scalp, lesional scalp had higher clonality and more expanded CD8+ clones, particularly in alopecia totalis/universalis, a pattern that suggests antigenic drive. Shared TCR sequences between patients were less evident than in mice, which may be partly attributable to HLA diversity in the patient population. Scalp TCR repertoire analysis is complicated because resident alphabeta T cells in normal human skin are also sequenced, whereas mouse skin is dominated by gammadelta T cells.

This sample's time point label indicates: baseline before oral tofacitinib. Peripheral blood and lesional scalp punch biopsies were obtained from patients with alopecia areata. PBMCs were isolated by density centrifugation and stained for CD3, CD4 and CD8, and CD4+ and CD8+ T cells were sorted on a FACSAria. CDR1 and CDR2, looked up from the germline V gene, are SGHDT and YYEEEE. Measured from the cysteine to the phenylalanine, the CDR3 is 17 residues long. Left in the record is the CDR3 DNA by itself, 51 bases read in frame from the first base. V and J lose 2 bases and 0 bases, and a span of 12 bases separates them.

The specimen comprised CD4+ T cells sorted from blood, sampled at week 0. The rearrangement combines TRBV5-6 with TRBJ2-6; the D gene cannot be resolved beyond TRBD1 or TRBD2, each matching 5 bases. The clonotype originates from a human donor with alopecia areata. The nucleotides read TGTGCCAGCAGCTTCACTTCCGGGACCTCTGGGGCCAACGTCCTGACTTTC. This codes for CASSFTSGTSGANVLTF.